This T cell receptor beta chain was recovered during a study of molecular identifiers for immune sequencing clone quantification. Study background: Within a replicate experiment, RNA obtained from either approximately 20,000 or 98,000 naive CD8 cells was divided into five aliquots, and four of those aliquots were then sequenced.

The CDR3 has 13 amino acids. Germline V gene sequence: CDR1 SGHDN, CDR2 FVKESK. TCRdb re-called the PCR reads through MiXCR, storing one row per CDR3 protein. The data show fewer than 15,000 distinct CDR3 sequences, 15% to 20% seen once. With regard to this clonotype: Its matching antigen is unknown. Given a much more abundant clone one base away, this may be a read error. The missing conserved phenylalanine or tryptophan at the end of this CDR3 makes a read error likely.

Study observations and caveats: Spiked TCR RNA from one Jurkat cell reportedly showed up when mixed among 950,000 to 1,000,000 naive cells. Highly expanded clones may be undercounted when identical TCR molecules share barcodes. Naive cells had under 1% of molecules in clones above 20 RNA copies, effectors over 97%.

Sequences were obtained from naive CD8+ T cells from blood, with Jurkat cell RNA spiked in. Subset of the sample: FACS-sorted CD8+CD4-CCR7+CD45RA+ naive T cells. V is TRBV14 and J is TRBJ1-6; TRBD1 might be the D (5 bases). This receptor was obtained from a human donor in good health. Some libraries in this study had Jurkat cell RNA spiked in. CDR3 sequence reads: CASSEDRYSPLHS. CDR3 in DNA: TGTGCCAGCAGCGAAGACAGATACTCACCCCTCCACTCT.